This TCR beta chain was retrieved from a study of shared clonotypes between healthy human individuals. The CDR3 covers 13 residues. Germline V CDR1 and CDR2: SGHRS, YFSETQ. The V end was cut by 4 bases, the J end by 3 bases, with 8 bases between. Assay: immunoSEQ multiplex PCR; the TCRdb copy retains only in-frame clones and omits some. The sample records about 1 million clones, about 80% being singletons. The study drew all its donors from Caucasian adults living in Nashville, Tennessee. The TCR was taken from a man between 18 and 29 years old in good health. Sequencing was done on a sample of memory CD4+ T cells sorted from blood. Subset indicated: CD45RA-negative fraction. The genes are TRBV5-1 and TRBJ2-1; D ambiguous. The CDR3 nucleotides read TGCGCCAGCAGCGAACTACACTACAATGAGCAGTTCTTC. Its protein is CASSELHYNEQFF.